The TCR beta chain described here comes from a study of regulatory T cells in long-lasting Graves disease. Library construction for TCR beta used iRepertoire HTBI primers and Arm-PCR of CDR3 regions. As originally analysed: Samples collectively showed more than 55 TRBV and more than 12 TRBJ segments. TCRdb re-analysed the multiplex PCR reads in MiXCR, keeping a single row per CDR3 protein. Here the V and J calls rest on TCRdb's processing, not on the authors' analysis. The table has about 450,000 distinct CDR3 sequences, 14% seen once. V was pared by 7 bases and J by 4 bases, with 11 bases of the junction left unmatched. CDR1 is WSHSY and CDR2 is SAAADI in the germline V gene. This CDR3 spans 16 amino acids. Time point noted: newly diagnosed GD, antithyroid drugs for less than 3 months. From PBMCs, RNA was extracted and then used to make the TCR library. These data were also reused for a study on T cells in Graves' hyperthyroidism and ophthalmopathy. That report notes: Pregnant or lactating patients were excluded, as were those with uncontrolled infection or other autoimmune disease. TCR CDR3 regions were first amplified by RT-PCR with HTBI primers.

The receptor's source is a woman aged 45-65 years with Graves disease. The specimen was peripheral blood mononuclear cells (PBMCs), collected at new diagnosis, from a patient treated with antithyroid drugs. This sequence joins TRBV10-2 and TRBJ2-2; 8 bases are a match to TRBD2. DNA of the CDR3: TGCGCCAGCATAAGGGAAGCGGGAGAGACCACCGGGGAGCTGTTTTTT. It specifies CASIREAGETTGELFF.